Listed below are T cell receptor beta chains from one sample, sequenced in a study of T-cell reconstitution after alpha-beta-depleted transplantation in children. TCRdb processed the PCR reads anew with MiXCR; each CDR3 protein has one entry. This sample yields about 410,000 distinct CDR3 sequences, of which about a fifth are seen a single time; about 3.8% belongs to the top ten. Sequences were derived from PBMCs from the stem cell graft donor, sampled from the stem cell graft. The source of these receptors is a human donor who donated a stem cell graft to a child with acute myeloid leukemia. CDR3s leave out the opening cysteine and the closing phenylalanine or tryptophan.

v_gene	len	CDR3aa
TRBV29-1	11	SVTGGAGYEQY
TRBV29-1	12	SVAPGQGYNEQF
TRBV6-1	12	ASEPGQGTYEQY
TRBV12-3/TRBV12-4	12	ASSLAGGLPEQY
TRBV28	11	ASSRETWNEQF
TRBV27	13	ASSFSAGGTYEQY
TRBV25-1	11	ASSPRLGDEQF
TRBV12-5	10	ASGLVDGRYT
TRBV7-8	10	ASRYPGGDQY
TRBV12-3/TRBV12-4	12	ASSLAGEAYEQY
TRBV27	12	ASSLRGSNQPQH
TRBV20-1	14	SARELLAGVLYEQY
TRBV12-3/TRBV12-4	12	ASSRTDANYGYT
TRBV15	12	ATSRQTGQETQY
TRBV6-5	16	ASSSNRADRVSYNEQF
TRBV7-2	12	ASFSGTANSPLH
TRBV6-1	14	ASSEGFYGDENEQF
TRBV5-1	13	ASSLAPSPSYEQY
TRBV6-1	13	ASIGKHWNTGELF
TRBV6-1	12	ASKQRSGANVLT
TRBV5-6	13	ASSGLASAYNEQF
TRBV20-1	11	SASPGTDYGYT
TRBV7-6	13	ASSLATETYNEQF
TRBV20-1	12	SARIALAGLEQY
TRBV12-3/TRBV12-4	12	ASSLGRNGYGYT
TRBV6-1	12	ASTSGGRNSPLH
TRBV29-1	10	SATGGTGELF
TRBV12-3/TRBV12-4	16	ASSWRTSGSDKSYEQY
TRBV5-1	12	ASSLGANTDTQY
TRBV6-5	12	ASSFANKNNEQF
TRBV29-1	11	SVETGGDRGYT
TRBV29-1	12	SVRTSGNTDTQY
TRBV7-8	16	ASSLVAETSGGYYEQY
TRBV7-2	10	ASSFGQTEQY
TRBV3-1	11	ASSQVQGTEAF
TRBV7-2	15	ASSSGQGAMRWATQY
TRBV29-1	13	SVELAGRYTGELF
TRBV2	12	AIMGGASGNTIY
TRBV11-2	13	ASSFVGLTTDTQY
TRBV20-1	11	SARGQETYEQY
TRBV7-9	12	ASSWEGGTDTQY
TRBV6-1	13	ASSRTSGSGNEQF